This T cell receptor (beta chain) was identified in a study of cytomegalovirus exposure and HLA in healthy donors. Study results and caveats: A classifier reportedly called cytomegalovirus status with high sensitivity and specificity.

The CDR3 contains 12 residues. Per the germline V gene, CDR1 is SGHRS and CDR2 is YFSETQ. Trimming removed 3 bases from V and 4 bases from J, with 7 bases in between. PCR used 60 Vbeta primers and 13 Jbeta primers. The assay was immunoSEQ multiplex PCR, and TCRdb's table has in-frame clones only and misses some. The sample includes about 120,000 clones, 8% to 11% of them seen just once. As concerns this clone: Its antigen remains unknown.

Sequencing was done on a sample of PBMCs. The TCR comes from a young woman in good health and CMV-seropositive. This chain joins TRBV5-1 and TRBJ1-1; no clear D. The CDR3 region is CASSSGGTEAFF. Here the CDR3 DNA reads TGCGCCAGCAGCTCTGGAGGCACTGAAGCTTTCTTT. Drawing the rest from reference TRBV5-1 and TRBJ1-1, the complete variable domain is KAGVTQTPRYLIKTRGQQVTLSCSPISGHRSVSWYQQTPGQGLQFLFEYFSETQRNKGNFPGRFSGRQFSNSRSEMNVSTLELGDSALYLCASSSGGTEAFFGQGTRLTVV.